Below, 21 T cell receptor beta chains from the same sample are listed, as sequenced in a study of T cell responses to AZD1222 COVID-19 vaccine (dated by TCRdb to the early 2020s). Library method: the immunoSEQ multiplex PCR assay. Drawn from immuneACCESS, this table holds only the in-frame rearrangements with V and J called that TCRdb kept. Clones are partly lost; checked studies trace under half to an unresolved V gene and leave the rest unexplained. This sample has 110,000 to 150,000 clones in its table, and approximately 91% of those were observed once. The top ten hold around 2.1% of the sample. This specimen's time point label, per the study, means: about 28 days (+/-7) after the second vaccine dose. This material consisted of peripheral blood, taken 28 days after the second AZD1222 dose. The receptors were sampled from an adult who received the AZD1222 COVID-19 vaccine.

V and J are TRBV6-1 and TRBJ1-5; perhaps TRBD1 as D (6 bases). Germline-derived CDR1 and CDR2 are MNHNS and SASEGT. The V end lost 4 bases, the J end lost 2 bases, and 18 bases lay between the germline ends. The CDR3 extends over 17 amino acids. The CDR3 protein is CASSGRWPGDGNQPQHF. CDR3 DNA: TGTGCCAGCAGTGGTCGGTGGCCAGGGGATGGCAATCAGCCCCAGCATTTT.

This chain uses TRBV5-5 with TRBJ1-3; D uncertain. The CDR3 contains 12 residues. The V gene's germline CDR1 is SGHKS and CDR2 YYEKEE (reference sequence). V shed 4 bases and J shed 7 bases, with 9 bases lying between them. The CDR3 is CASSPSTNTIYF. CDR3 nucleotides: TGTGCCAGCAGCCCGTCGACGAACACCATATATTTT.

This clone is a singleton in its sample. The chain combines TRBV27 with TRBJ2-5; 9 positions agree with TRBD2. This CDR3 contains 15 residues. The J segment lost 0 bases and the V segment lost 2 bases, leaving 1 base of the junction unmatched. The germline CDR1 and CDR2 sequences are MNHEY and SMNVEV (reference sequence). Here the CDR3 DNA reads TGTGCCAGCAGTTTACTAGCGGGGTACCAAGAGACCCAGTACTTC. Translating it yields CASSLLAGYQETQYF.

The V call is TRBV5-4, the J call TRBJ2-7, with D perhaps matching TRBD1 (6 bases). CDR1 SGHNT and CDR2 YYREEE come from the germline V gene (reference sequence). The V end lost 4 bases, the J end lost 7 bases, and 21 bases lay between the germline ends. The CDR3 has 15 amino acids. DNA of the CDR3: TGTGCCAGCAGCACAGGTCCGATGGGGGCAGGGGAGCAGTACTTC. Its translation is CASSTGPMGAGEQYF.

The chain has TRBV6-5 and TRBJ1-5, with 7 bases matching TRBD1. CDR3 length equals 13 residues. In germline, CDR1 is MNHEY, CDR2 SVGAGI. The V segment lost 2 bases and the J segment 5 bases; nucleotides outside the gene matches: 0. The CDR3 coding sequence is TGTGCCAGCAGTTACGACAGGGATCAGCCCCAGCATTTT. Translated, it gives CASSYDRDQPQHF.

The chain uses TRBV5-1 and TRBJ1-2; the match to TRBD1 covers 7 bases. The CDR3 is 14 amino acids. With 4 bases clipped from V and 6 bases from J, the junction kept 9 bases outside the gene matches. CDR1 is SGHRS, CDR2 YFSETQ, per germline. This CDR3 reads CASSTTGTDDGYTF. DNA of the CDR3: TGCGCCAGCAGCACGACAGGGACCGACGATGGCTACACCTTC.

V usage is TRBV19 and J usage is TRBJ1-2; D is uncertain. Germline V gene sequence: CDR1 LNHDA, CDR2 SQIVND (reference sequence). V lost 7 bases and J lost 8, with 14 bases in between. This CDR3 is 12 amino acids long. This CDR3 is CASNPGSGGYTF. The DNA for the CDR3 is TGTGCCAGTAACCCAGGCTCTGGGGGCTACACCTTC.

The gene calls are TRBV7-3 and TRBJ1-1; D is perhaps TRBD1 (6 bases). The CDR3 is 13 amino acids. Trimming left V 1 base short and J 10 bases short, with 13 bases between. Germline loops: CDR1 SGHTA, CDR2 FQGTGA. CDR3 DNA: TGTGCCAGCAGCTTAATAGGGGGGACCAGAGCTTTCTTT. Protein: CASSLIGGTRAFF.

In this sample, this clone turned up a few times. The rearrangement links TRBV11-2 to TRBJ2-7, with TRBD1 matching 11 bases. From germline, CDR1 is SGHAT and CDR2 FQNNGV. The CDR3 spans 15 residues. With V trimmed by 5 bases and J by 2 bases, 5 bases remained unmatched. CDR3 loop: CASSPLGQGAYEQYF. The CDR3 region has the DNA TGTGCCAGCAGCCCCCTGGGACAGGGGGCCTACGAGCAGTACTTC.

The V call is TRBV6-2 or TRBV6-3, the J call TRBJ1-5; no clear D. The ends were cut back, 7 bases at V and 0 bases at J, with 16 bases in the middle. The germline gives CDR1 MNHEY, CDR2 SVGEGT. This CDR3 is built from 16 residues. The CDR3 protein is CASTPASFTSNQPQHF. The CDR3 nucleotides are TGTGCCAGCACCCCGGCCAGTTTTACTAGCAATCAGCCCCAGCATTTT.

A few counts support this clone. The gene calls are TRBV10-2 and TRBJ1-1, with 7 bases that match TRBD1. The CDR3 has 15 residues. The germline gives CDR1 WSHSY, CDR2 SAAADI. V trimming: 0 bases; J trimming: 4 bases; junction bases outside the gene matches: 5. CDR3 coding DNA: TGCGCCAGCAGTGAGTCACCAGACAGGGCCACTGAAGCTTTCTTT. Translation: CASSESPDRATEAFF.

The V gene is TRBV15, the J gene TRBJ1-2; D remains ambiguous. Germline V CDR1 and CDR2: LNHNV, YYDKDF (reference sequence). CDR3 length: 15 residues. The V end was cut by 0 bases, the J end by 4 bases, with 12 bases between. CDR3 DNA sequence: TGTGCCACCAGCAGAGAGGGTTTTGCCTCCTATGGCTACACCTTC. Translated, it gives CATSREGFASYGYTF.

The V call is TRBV6-5, the J call TRBJ1-1; D is unresolved. Per germline, CDR1 MNHEY and CDR2 SVGAGI. Trimming removed 0 bases from V and 0 bases from J, with 8 bases in between. CDR3 size: 15 residues. The DNA of the CDR3 is TGTGCCAGCAGTTACTCTTTCAGGATGAACACTGAAGCTTTCTTT. Translation: CASSYSFRMNTEAFF.

This chain connects TRBV7-9 to TRBJ1-1; perhaps TRBD1 as D (5 bases). The CDR3 spans 15 residues. The germline CDR1 and CDR2 sequences are SEHNR and FQNEAQ (reference sequence). V shed 3 bases and J shed 3 bases, with 14 bases lying between them. The CDR3 here is CASSLLRDLHTEAFF. Written as DNA, the CDR3 is TGTGCCAGCAGCTTGTTACGGGACCTCCACACTGAAGCTTTCTTT.

This sequence joins TRBV6-5 and TRBJ1-1, with D maybe TRBD1 (6 bases). The CDR3 totals 13 residues. Germline CDR1 reads MNHEY; CDR2 reads SVGAGI. Trimming took 7 bases from V and 4 from J, leaving 13 bases between them. The CDR3 protein is CASMRRGGTEAFF. The DNA for the CDR3 is TGTGCCAGCATGAGGAGGGGGGGCACTGAAGCTTTCTTT.

The chain joins TRBV5-1 to TRBJ1-1, with TRBD1 matching over 9 bases. With V trimmed by 0 bases and J by 1 base, 7 bases remained unmatched. CDR1 is SGHRS, CDR2 YFSETQ, per germline. The CDR3 spans 17 residues. CDR3: CASSLGGTGTGNTEAFF. For the CDR3, the DNA is TGCGCCAGCAGCTTGGGTGGGACAGGGACAGGGAACACTGAAGCTTTCTTT.

This clone was picked up one time. The V call is TRBV6-5, the J call TRBJ1-2; tentatively, D is TRBD1 (6 bases). In germline, CDR1 is MNHEY, CDR2 SVGAGI. The CDR3 totals 15 residues. The V gene lost 5 bases and the J gene lost 8 bases, with 21 bases spanning the gap. The CDR3 here is CASSRNGQPSRGYTF. The CDR3, as DNA: TGTGCCAGCAGTCGAAACGGACAGCCTAGCCGGGGCTACACCTTC.

Here the CDR3 DNA reads TGTGCCACCAGCAAAGGGGACAGGAGACAAGAGACCCAGTACTTC. This gives the protein CATSKGDRRQETQYF. The chain couples TRBV24-1 to TRBJ2-5; 8 bases align to TRBD1. The CDR3 length is 15 residues. With 7 bases clipped from V and 2 bases from J, the junction kept 8 bases outside the gene matches. CDR1 KGHDR and CDR2 SFDVKD come from the germline V gene.

The J gene is TRBJ1-2, the V gene TRBV30, with TRBD1 matching 7 bases. Germline lookup yields CDR1 GTSNPN and CDR2 SVGIG (reference sequence). The ends lost 7 bases at V and 5 bases at J; junction bases unmatched: 4. The CDR3 runs 11 residues. The CDR3 DNA sequence: TGTGCCTTCGGACAGGTTTATGGCTACACCTTC. Its protein is CAFGQVYGYTF.

This rearrangement joins TRBV10-3 to TRBJ1-1; TRBD1 matches 8 bases. V shed 5 bases, J shed 5 bases, and the junction held 7 bases outside the gene matches. The CDR3 spans 14 residues. The V gene's germline CDR1 is ENHRY and CDR2 SYGVKD. In DNA form, the CDR3 reads TGTGCCATCAGTACCAACAGGGGGACGACTGAAGCTTTCTTT. Translated: CAISTNRGTTEAFF.

This clone is a singleton in its sample. This chain uses TRBV20-1 with TRBJ1-1, with D uncertain. V lost 6 bases and J 5 bases, leaving 10 bases between the germline ends. The CDR3 is 11 amino acids. Germline values: CDR1 DFQATT, CDR2 SNEGSKA (reference sequence). The CDR3 DNA reads as TGCAGTGCGCCCCATTGGACTGAAGCTTTCTTT. Translating it yields CSAPHWTEAFF.